One and the same sample provided the 26 T cell receptor beta chains below, sequenced in a study of technical replicates of blood from a handful of donors. Method: immunoSEQ multiplex PCR; TCRdb's copy keeps in-frame clones and lacks some. The sample shows tens of thousands of clones, 94% of them seen only once. The sequenced material came from T cells isolated from PBMCs. The receptors stem from a human donor in good health.

The chain combines TRBV7-9 with TRBJ1-1, with D possibly TRBD1 on 5 matching bases. V gave up 4 bases and J gave up 5 bases, with 5 bases separating them. CDR1 SEHNR and CDR2 FQNEAQ come from the germline V gene (reference sequence). This CDR3 is 11 amino acids long. In DNA form, the CDR3 reads TGTGCCAGCAGCTACAGGACTGAAGCTTTCTTT. Translating gives CASSYRTEAFF.

The genes are TRBV19 and TRBJ2-1; the match to TRBD2 covers 9 bases. Trimming cost V 3 bases and J 0 bases; bases outside gene matches: 6. The CDR3 is made up of 17 amino acids. Germline CDR1 LNHDA, CDR2 SQIVND (reference sequence). The CDR3 sequence is CASSIPGLANSYNEQFF. The DNA for the CDR3 is TGTGCCAGTAGTATCCCCGGACTAGCGAACTCCTACAATGAGCAGTTCTTC.

A single count supports this clone. The chain is built from TRBV30 and TRBJ2-2; tentative D call: TRBD1 (6 bases). Germline loops: CDR1 GTSNPN, CDR2 SVGIG (reference sequence). The V gene lost 3 bases and the J gene lost 5 bases, with 10 bases spanning the gap. The CDR3 runs to 13 residues. CDR3: CAWSPTGTGELFF. DNA of the CDR3: TGTGCCTGGAGCCCTACAGGGACCGGGGAGCTGTTTTTT.

V and J are TRBV5-4 and TRBJ2-6; TRBD1 aligns across 10 bases. CDR3 length equals 16 residues. V lost 4 bases to trimming and J lost 3 bases; unmatched junction nucleotides: 4. Germline CDR1 reads SGHNT; CDR2 reads YYREEE (reference sequence). The CDR3 nucleotides read TGTGCCAGCAGCCCCGGGACAGGGGATGGGGCCAACGTCCTGACTTTC. Amino acids: CASSPGTGDGANVLTF.

The chain couples TRBV28 to TRBJ2-7; tentative D call: TRBD2 (5 bases). The CDR3 length is 16 residues. V gave up 5 bases and J gave up 0 bases, with 17 bases separating them. The germline V gene encodes CDR1 MDHEN and CDR2 SYDVKM. The CDR3 DNA reads TGTGCCAGCAGTCCCGGGGTTGGTCGGAGCTCCTACGAGCAGTACTTC. Encoded protein: CASSPGVGRSSYEQYF.

The chain is built from TRBV4-1 and TRBJ2-7; 10 bases agree with TRBD2. CDR1 is MGHRA, CDR2 YSYEKL, per germline. The junction had 5 bases not matched to a gene; V was cut back by 2 bases and J by 1 base. This CDR3 spans 16 amino acids. Written as DNA, the CDR3 is TGCGCCAGCAGCCAATTTGCTAGCGGGAGTTCCTACGAGCAGTACTTC. Amino acid sequence: CASSQFASGSSYEQYF.

The CDR3 DNA sequence: TGTGCCAGCTCACCCGGACAGGGCTTGAACACTGAAGCTTTCTTT. This translates into CASSPGQGLNTEAFF. The J gene is TRBJ1-1, the V gene TRBV18, with 8 nucleotides matching TRBD1. J lost 0 bases, V lost 3 bases, and 3 bases had no gene match. This CDR3 has 15 amino acids. From germline, CDR1 is KGHSH and CDR2 LQKENI.

This rearrangement joins TRBV15 to TRBJ1-5; D unresolved. The germline gives CDR1 LNHNV, CDR2 YYDKDF (reference sequence). The CDR3 is made up of 12 amino acids. V lost 6 bases, J lost 4 bases, and 7 bases lay in between. The CDR3 DNA reads TGTGCCACCAGAGGGAGGAATCAGCCCCAGCATTTT. This sequence encodes CATRGRNQPQHF.

The count of this clone is one. This rearrangement joins TRBV4-3 to TRBJ2-1; D not certain. Trimming removed 8 bases at V and 4 bases at J, with 12 bases between. This CDR3 spans 13 amino acids. Germline assignment: CDR1 LGHNA and CDR2 YSLEER. CDR3 nucleotide sequence: TGCGCCAGCTCCGAGGTTCAATACAATGAGCAGTTCTTC. Its translation is CASSEVQYNEQFF.

The chain joins TRBV6-4 to TRBJ2-3; TRBD2 might be the D (6 bases). CDR3 length equals 15 residues. V lost 4 bases, J lost 2 bases, and 13 bases lay in between. Germline V gene lookup returns CDR1 MRHNA and CDR2 SNTAGT. The CDR3 protein is CASSVLGTPTDTQYF. The CDR3 region has the DNA TGTGCCAGCAGTGTTCTCGGGACTCCCACAGATACGCAGTATTTT.

This clone was detected once. This rearrangement joins TRBV11-2 to TRBJ2-3; 10 bases line up with TRBD2. Germline CDR1 reads SGHAT; CDR2 reads FQNNGV. Trimming at V came to 1 base and at J to 4 bases, leaving 5 bases not matched to a gene. This CDR3 is 16 amino acids long. Written as DNA, the CDR3 is TGTGCCAGCAGCTTAGTAGCGGGAGGCACCGCAGATACGCAGTATTTT. Its protein is CASSLVAGGTADTQYF.

Here the CDR3 reads CASSLGGGDGYTF. The CDR3 DNA reads as TGTGCCAGCAGTTTGGGAGGGGGGGATGGCTACACCTTC. The J gene is TRBJ1-2, the V gene TRBV27; the D gene is possibly TRBD1 (6 bases). The CDR3 extends over 13 amino acids. V shed 3 bases and J shed 6 bases, with 11 bases lying between them. Germline V gene lookup returns CDR1 MNHEY and CDR2 SMNVEV (reference sequence).

This chain connects TRBV4-2 to TRBJ2-1; 8 bases agree with TRBD2. V lost 0 bases and J lost 0; bases outside the gene matches: 1. Germline V CDR1 and CDR2: LGHNA, YNFKEQ. This CDR3 contains 16 residues. The CDR3 bases are TGTGCCAGCAGCCAAGAGGCGGGAGGCTCCTACAATGAGCAGTTCTTC. This translates into CASSQEAGGSYNEQFF.

The genes are TRBV21-1 and TRBJ1-1; the DNA was not used to check the table's D call, TRBD1. TRBV21-1 is assigned pseudogene status. CDR3 length: 15 amino acids. This chain's CDR3 is CASLSTAYMNTEAFF. As DNA, the CDR3 is TGTGCCAGCTTATCGACAGCCTACATGAACACTGAAGCTTTCTTT.

The CDR3 here is CASSRIAGGAWDTEAFF. Written as DNA, the CDR3 is TGTGCCAGCAGCCGCATCGCAGGGGGCGCTTGGGACACTGAAGCTTTCTTT. This chain uses TRBV14 with TRBJ1-1, with 8 bases lining up with TRBD1. With 4 bases clipped from V and 3 bases from J, the junction kept 13 bases outside the gene matches. Germline-derived CDR1 and CDR2 are SGHDN and FVKESK. This CDR3 spans 17 amino acids.

The J gene is TRBJ1-1, the V gene TRBV6-5; the D gene is possibly TRBD1 (5 bases). The CDR3 length is 13 residues. Germline lookup yields CDR1 MNHEY and CDR2 SVGAGI. The V end lost 7 bases, the J end lost 3 bases, and 12 bases lay between the germline ends. This chain's CDR3 is CASKGTGDTEAFF. The CDR3 bases are TGTGCCAGCAAGGGCACGGGGGACACTGAAGCTTTCTTT.

The V gene is TRBV7-3, the J gene TRBJ2-7; TRBD2 aligns across 7 bases. The length of the CDR3 is 14 residues. Germline CDR1 is SGHTA and CDR2 is FQGTGA. Trimming removed 5 bases from V and 5 bases from J; junction bases left unmatched: 9. The CDR3 sequence is CASSLSGSLNEQYF. The CDR3 DNA reads as TGTGCCAGCAGCCTTAGCGGGTCTCTCAACGAGCAGTACTTC.

The chain uses TRBV19 and TRBJ1-1; possibly TRBD1 for D (6 bases). The CDR3 length is 14 residues. V was pared by 4 bases and J by 4 bases, with 13 bases between. CDR1 and CDR2 (germline): LNHDA, SQIVND (reference sequence). CDR3 amino acids: CASSRGPTATEAFF. DNA for the CDR3: TGTGCCAGTAGTAGGGGGCCTACGGCCACTGAAGCTTTCTTT.

This chain joins TRBV5-4 and TRBJ2-5; no definite D call. The germline V gene encodes CDR1 SGHNT and CDR2 YYREEE (reference sequence). Trimming removed 1 base at V and 1 base at J, with 11 bases between. There are 15 residues in the CDR3. The CDR3 region has the DNA TGTGCCAGCAGCTTGAGCGTGGAGACCCAAGAGACCCAGTACTTC. Its translation: CASSLSVETQETQYF.

J is TRBJ1-1 and V is TRBV9; D is unresolved. The germline V gene has CDR1 SGDLS and CDR2 YYNGEE. V was trimmed by 4 bases and J by 11 bases, leaving 15 bases between them. The CDR3 loop spans 12 amino acids. CDR3 sequence reads: CASSFDGLRAFF. The CDR3 DNA sequence: TGTGCCAGCAGCTTTGATGGTTTACGGGCTTTCTTT. Drawing the rest from reference TRBV9 and TRBJ1-1, the complete variable domain is DSGVTQTPKHLITATGQRVTLRCSPRSGDLSVYWYQQSLDQGLQFLIQYYNGEERAKGNILERFSAQQFPDLHSELNLSSLELGDSALYFCASSFDGLRAFFGQGTRLTVV.

The CDR3 nucleotides are TGTGCCAGCAGCCAGGGACTAGCGGGAGGGGCAGATACGCAGTATTTT. Translation gives CASSQGLAGGADTQYF. The chain carries TRBV6-4 and TRBJ2-3; TRBD2 matches at 16 bases. The CDR3 is 16 residues long. V gave up 6 bases and J gave up 4 bases; unmatched junction bases: 4. Germline loops: CDR1 MRHNA, CDR2 SNTAGT.

The CDR3 bases are TGTGCCAGCAGCCAGATACAGGGGCCCAGCTCCTACGAGCAGTACTTC. Its translation: CASSQIQGPSSYEQYF. This chain uses TRBV4-2 with TRBJ2-7; TRBD1 matches 7 bases. After removal of 3 bases from V and 0 bases from J, the junction contained 8 bases not matched to a gene. This CDR3 has 16 residues. CDR1 and CDR2 (germline): LGHNA, YNFKEQ.

The chain couples TRBV15 to TRBJ1-2; 7 nucleotides line up with TRBD1. CDR3 length equals 17 residues. Germline CDR1 reads LNHNV; CDR2 reads YYDKDF (reference sequence). V was clipped by 0 bases and J by 4 bases; unmatched bases: 11. Here the CDR3 DNA reads TGTGCCACCAGCAGAGATCTCCTGGACAGGTCTACCTATGGCTACACCTTC. Its protein product is CATSRDLLDRSTYGYTF.

J is TRBJ2-7 and V is TRBV5-1, with TRBD1 matching over 7 bases. V trimming: 4 bases; J trimming: 4 bases; junction bases outside the gene matches: 5. Looked up from germline, CDR1 is SGHRS and CDR2 is YFSETQ. The CDR3 loop spans 13 amino acids. As DNA, the CDR3 is TGCGCCAGCAGCATGGACAGGTTATACGAGCAGTACTTC. As protein: CASSMDRLYEQYF.

CDR3 in DNA: TGTGCCAGCGGGACTTCGTATACGCAGTATTTT. It yields the protein CASGTSYTQYF. This chain links TRBV25-1 with TRBJ2-3, with a possible D match to TRBD2 (6 bases). The CDR3 has 11 amino acids. Germline CDR1 is MGHDK and CDR2 is SYGVNS. Trimming shortened V by 8 bases and J by 7 bases, and 10 bases separated the two germline ends. The full variable domain, with the rest looked up from reference TRBV25-1 and TRBJ2-3, is EADIYQTPRYLVIGTGKKITLECSQTMGHDKMYWYQQDPGMELHLIHYSYGVNSTEKGDLSSESTVSRIRTEHFPLTLESARPSHTSQYLCASGTSYTQYFGPGTRLTVL.

CDR3 amino acids: CASSIPTVSGNTIYF. In DNA form, the CDR3 reads TGTGCCAGTAGTATCCCGACAGTCTCTGGAAACACCATATATTTT. The chain recombines TRBV19 with TRBJ1-3, with D perhaps matching TRBD1 (5 bases). The CDR3 is 15 residues long. Germline-derived CDR1 and CDR2 are LNHDA and SQIVND (reference sequence). The V end lost 3 bases, the J end lost 0 bases, and 9 bases lay between the germline ends.